This TCR beta chain was identified during a study of T cell responses to AZD1222 COVID-19 vaccine. Study findings and constraints: The study found Spike-specific TCR breadth and depth rose after two AZD1222 doses. The peak T cell response came first, and repertoires were sampled only after it. White British people made up most donors, females outnumbered males, and clonal diversity was possibly underestimated.

On this clone itself: Its antigen remains unidentified.

The protocol was immunoSEQ multiplex PCR, while the TCRdb copy is restricted to in-frame clones and leaves out a portion. The repertoire holds roughly 250,000 clones, approximately 95% seen once, with 0.55% in the top ten. CDR1 and CDR2 from the germline V gene are SGHVS and FQNEAQ. The CDR3 contains 18 residues. V was pared by 7 bases and J by 3 bases, with 27 bases between. The receptor was isolated from an adult in good health. The material sequenced was peripheral blood, taken on day 0 of AZD1222 vaccination. The chain links TRBV7-8 to TRBJ1-1, with D perhaps TRBD1 (6 bases). The CDR3 DNA reads as TGTGCCAGCAACTTTTTCCCCGCGGGGGGCGGAGGGGACACTGAAGCTTTCTTT. It translates to CASNFFPAGGGGDTEAFF.